In this sample, the clone carrying this TCR beta chain turned up many times. The antigen is unknown. This entry belongs to a study of T cells in Graves' hyperthyroidism and ophthalmopathy. Study observations and caveats: Ophthalmopathy and stable hyperthyroidism were separated by a 13 V-J model. Within blood appeared most thyroid clonotypes that had expanded above 0.001.

Amplified regions were TCR beta CDR3 sequences from RNA transcripts. HTBI primers were the set used in a first-round RT-PCR of the TCR CDR3. TCRdb itself ran the multiplex PCR reads through MiXCR, one entry per CDR3 protein. This table holds hundreds of thousands of distinct CDR3 sequences, about 18% found once. The authors took PBMCs from roughly 10 ml fresh peripheral blood. Sequencing was performed on blood. This TCR was recovered from a woman between 55 and 75 years old with Graves' ophthalmopathy.

DNA of the CDR3: TGCGCCAGCAGCTCGGACTCAGGGGAAGAGTACTTC. Translated: CASSSDSGEEYF. This rearrangement joins TRBV5-1 to TRBJ2-7, with D maybe TRBD1 (6 bases). The ends were cut back, 3 bases at V and 11 bases at J, with 15 bases in the middle. From germline, CDR1 is SGHRS and CDR2 YFSETQ. The CDR3 has 12 residues. Complete variable domain (other parts from reference TRBV5-1 and TRBJ2-7): KAGVTQTPRYLIKTRGQQVTLSCSPISGHRSVSWYQQTPGQGLQFLFEYFSETQRNKGNFPGRFSGRQFSNSRSEMNVSTLELGDSALYLCASSSDSGEEYFGPGTRLTVT.